Detailed here is one T cell receptor (beta chain). Adults between about 18 and 95 years of age took part from 20 to 25 US areas. Donors were grouped by their self-reported clinical history. This sample stems from a study of blood T cell repertoires in COVID-19. Turning to the study itself: T cells, B-cell-depleted T cells, or PBMCs provided the cDNA or gDNA that served as material.

Using immunoSEQ multiplex PCR, the repertoire was profiled, and TCRdb retains in-frame clones only, with some absent. The repertoire holds approximately 200,000 clones, with more than 80% as singletons. Germline V gives CDR1 LNHDA, CDR2 SQIVND (reference sequence). This CDR3 region has 14 residues. The V gene end was trimmed by 6 bases and the J gene end by 4 bases; junction bases not matched to a gene: 5. The chain uses TRBV19 and TRBJ2-2, with TRBD2 identical over 7 bases. The source of this sequence is a man aged 25-40 years who had recovered from COVID-19. Sequenced: PBMCs or T cells enriched from blood (not recorded which). CDR3 sequence reads: CASRSSGSTGELFF. The CDR3 DNA reads as TGTGCCAGTAGGAGTAGCGGGTCCACCGGGGAGCTGTTTTTT.